These T cell receptor beta chains were read from a single sample in a study of T-cell memory formation after mild COVID-19. MiXCR, applied by TCRdb to the 5' RACE reads, yields one record per CDR3 protein. The profile covers around 370,000 distinct CDR3 sequences, with 20% to 25% appearing a single time and roughly an eighth taken by the ten largest. The specimen sequenced was PBMCs or a T cell subset sorted from them (not recorded which). The receptors here all came from an adult woman who had mild COVID-19 (a few samples of this study predate the infection). Cell type and time point are not known. CDR3s include the opening cysteine and the closing phenylalanine or tryptophan. D genes are given only for firm matches. Size is omitted from some rows. Given values are once, few, many or a class for expanded clones.

j_call d_call clone_size v_call cdr3_aa cdr3_nt
TRBJ1-1 TRBD1 - TRBV4-1 CASSHLGQGRGTEAFF TGCGCCAGCAGCCACCTCGGACAGGGGCGCGGCACTGAAGCTTTCTTT
TRBJ1-1 TRBD1 - TRBV20-1 CSADRGPDEAFF TGCAGTGCTGACAGGGGTCCCGATGAAGCTTTCTTT
TRBJ1-2 - few TRBV25-1 CASSDRTALNYGYTF TGTGCCAGCAGTGATAGGACAGCACTAAACTATGGCTACACCTTC
TRBJ2-5 TRBD2 few TRBV7-2 CASSPSVGGGGETQYF TGTGCCAGCAGCCCATCGGTTGGCGGGGGTGGAGAGACCCAGTACTTC
TRBJ1-1 - few TRBV5-1 CASSLGQTLENTEAFF TGCGCCAGCAGCTTGGGACAGACTCTAGAGAACACTGAAGCTTTCTTT
TRBJ2-2 - - TRBV2 CASRTPSLPWVFF TGTGCCAGCAGGACCCCCAGCCTACCATGGGTGTTTTTT
TRBJ2-1 - - TRBV6-5 CASTSGDNEQFF TGTGCCAGCACCTCGGGGGACAATGAGCAGTTCTTC
TRBJ2-1 TRBD2 - TRBV4-3 CASSRPRTGRVDEQFF TGCGCCAGCAGCCGACCTCGAACCGGGAGGGTCGATGAGCAGTTCTTC
TRBJ1-6 - - TRBV7-6 CASSLQQGLNSPLHF TGTGCCAGCAGCTTACAACAGGGATTAAATTCACCCCTCCACTTT
TRBJ2-7 - few TRBV6-5 CASSYWAGSSYEQYF TGTGCCAGCAGTTACTGGGCAGGGAGCTCCTACGAGCAGTACTTC
TRBJ2-7 - - TRBV6-4 CATAYSYEQYF TGTGCCACCGCCTACTCCTACGAGCAGTACTTC
TRBJ1-1 - - TRBV5-1 CASSSGTSSTEAFF TGCGCCAGCAGCTCCGGGACTTCTAGTACTGAAGCTTTCTTT
TRBJ1-5 TRBD1 few TRBV7-8 CASSLAPAGQSNQPQHF TGTGCCAGCAGCTTAGCGCCGGCGGGACAGAGCAATCAGCCCCAGCATTTT
TRBJ1-3 - - TRBV4-2 CASSPDQGFGNTIYF TGTGCCAGCAGCCCAGACCAGGGTTTTGGAAACACCATATATTTT
TRBJ1-1 TRBD1 - TRBV4-2 CASSQEGRGTEAFF TGTGCCAGCAGCCAAGAGGGCAGGGGGACTGAAGCTTTCTTT
TRBJ1-5 TRBD1 - TRBV6-6 CASSSPRGLGQPQHF TGTGCCAGCAGTTCTCCGAGGGGGCTTGGTCAGCCCCAGCATTTT
TRBJ2-3 TRBD2 few TRBV7-2 CASSLVWRTSGGDTQYF TGTGCCAGCAGCTTAGTTTGGAGGACTAGCGGAGGGGATACGCAGTATTTT
TRBJ2-1 - few TRBV6-5 CASSYSDYRSYNEQFF TGTGCCAGCAGTTACTCCGACTACCGCTCCTACAATGAGCAGTTCTTC
TRBJ2-3 TRBD1 few TRBV24-1 CATSDSTGGSTDTQYF TGTGCCACCAGTGACAGCACAGGGGGCTCAACAGATACGCAGTATTTT
TRBJ2-3 TRBD2 many TRBV7-3 CASSLLASGGGGTDTQYF TGTGCCAGCAGCTTATTGGCTAGCGGGGGAGGCGGCACAGATACGCAGTATTTT
TRBJ2-7 TRBD1 - TRBV5-4 CASSSQGALTYEQYF TGTGCCAGCAGTTCTCAGGGGGCCCTCACCTACGAGCAGTACTTC
TRBJ2-7 - few TRBV5-1 CASSLVFVGPTYEQYF TGCGCCAGCAGCCTGGTTTTTGTGGGACCTACCTACGAGCAGTACTTC
TRBJ1-2 - - TRBV4-1 CASSQVLAFYGYTF TGCGCCAGCAGCCAAGTTCTAGCCTTCTATGGCTACACCTTC
TRBJ2-3 TRBD2 few TRBV20-1 CSASEFGLAGGSDTQYF TGCAGTGCTTCTGAATTTGGACTAGCGGGAGGCTCAGATACGCAGTATTTT
TRBJ2-5 TRBD2 - TRBV20-1 CSATGLAGVQETQYF TGCAGTGCTACCGGACTAGCGGGAGTTCAAGAGACCCAGTACTTC
TRBJ2-2 TRBD1 - TRBV7-6 CASSLGQGTNTGELFF TGTGCCAGCAGCCTGGGACAGGGAACGAACACCGGGGAGCTGTTTTTT
TRBJ2-7 - - TRBV24-1 CATADGSSYEQYF TGTGCCACCGCGGACGGGAGCTCCTACGAGCAGTACTTC
TRBJ2-7 - many TRBV7-9 CASSLAPAQWSDEQYF TGTGCCAGCAGCTTAGCGCCAGCCCAGTGGAGCGACGAGCAGTACTTC
TRBJ1-4 - - TRBV24-1 CATSEGWPNEKLFF TGTGCCACCAGTGAGGGGTGGCCTAATGAAAAACTGTTTTTT
TRBJ2-1 - few TRBV6-5 CASSYRPVVGEQFF TGTGCCAGCAGTTACCGGCCCGTAGTTGGTGAGCAGTTCTTC
TRBJ2-1 TRBD1 few TRBV18 CASSSRDRGGNEQFF TGTGCCAGCTCATCCCGGGACAGGGGTGGCAATGAGCAGTTCTTC
TRBJ2-5 TRBD1 few TRBV4-2 CASGAPGQQETQYF TGTGCCAGCGGAGCGCCGGGACAGCAAGAGACCCAGTACTTC
TRBJ2-5 - - TRBV21-1 CASSSPGASGGAKETQYF TGTGCCAGCAGCTCGCCAGGGGCTAGCGGGGGGGCGAAAGAGACCCAGTACTTC
TRBJ1-2 - few TRBV6-5 CASSRTLNNYGYTF TGTGCCAGCAGCCGGACACTCAATAACTATGGCTACACCTTC